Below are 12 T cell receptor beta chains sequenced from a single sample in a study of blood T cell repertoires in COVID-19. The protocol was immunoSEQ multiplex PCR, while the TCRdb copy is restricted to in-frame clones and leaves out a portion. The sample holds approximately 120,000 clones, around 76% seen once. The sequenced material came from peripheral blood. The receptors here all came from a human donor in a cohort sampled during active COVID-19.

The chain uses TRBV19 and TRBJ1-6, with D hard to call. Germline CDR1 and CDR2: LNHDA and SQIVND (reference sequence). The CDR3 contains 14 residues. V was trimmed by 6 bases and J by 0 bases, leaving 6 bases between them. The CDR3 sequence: CASRQDSYNSPLHF. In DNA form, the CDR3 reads TGTGCCAGTAGGCAGGACTCCTATAATTCACCCCTCCACTTT.

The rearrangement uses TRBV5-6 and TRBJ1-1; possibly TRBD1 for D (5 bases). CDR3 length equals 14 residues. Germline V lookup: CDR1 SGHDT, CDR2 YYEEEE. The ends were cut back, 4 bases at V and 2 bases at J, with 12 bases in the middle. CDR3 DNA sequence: TGTGCCAGCAGCGTCTCGTGGGGCAACACTGAAGCTTTCTTT. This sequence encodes CASSVSWGNTEAFF. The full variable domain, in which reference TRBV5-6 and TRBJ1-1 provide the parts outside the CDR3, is DAGVTQSPTHLIKTRGQQVTLRCSPKSGHDTVSWYQQALGQGPQFIFQYYEEEERQRGNFPDRFSGHQFPNYSSELNVNALLLGDSALYLCASSVSWGNTEAFFGQGTRLTVV.

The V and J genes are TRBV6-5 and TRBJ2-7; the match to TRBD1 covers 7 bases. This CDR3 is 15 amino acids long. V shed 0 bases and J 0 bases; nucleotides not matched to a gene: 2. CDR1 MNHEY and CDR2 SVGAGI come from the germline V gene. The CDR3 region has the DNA TGTGCCAGCAGTTACTCCCGGGACAGCTCCTACGAGCAGTACTTC. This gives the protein CASSYSRDSSYEQYF.

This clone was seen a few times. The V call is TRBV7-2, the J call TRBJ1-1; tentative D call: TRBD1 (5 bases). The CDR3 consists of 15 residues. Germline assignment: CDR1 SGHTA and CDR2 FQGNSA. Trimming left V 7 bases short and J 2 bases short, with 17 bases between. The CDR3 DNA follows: TGTGCCAGCACCCCGACTTGGACATTCAACACTGAAGCTTTCTTT. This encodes CASTPTWTFNTEAFF. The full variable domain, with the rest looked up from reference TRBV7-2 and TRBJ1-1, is GAGVSQSPSNKVTEKGKDVELRCDPISGHTALYWYRQSLGQGLEFLIYFQGNSAPDKSGLPSDRFSAERTGGSVSTLTIQRTQQEDSAVYLCASTPTWTFNTEAFFGQGTRLTVV.

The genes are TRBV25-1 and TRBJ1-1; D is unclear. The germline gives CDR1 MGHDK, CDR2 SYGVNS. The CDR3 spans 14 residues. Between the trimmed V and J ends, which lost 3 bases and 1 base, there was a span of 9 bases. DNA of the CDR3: TGTGCCAGCAGTGACCGACTTGAGAACACTGAAGCTTTCTTT. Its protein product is CASSDRLENTEAFF. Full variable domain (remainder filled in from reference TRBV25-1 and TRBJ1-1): EADIYQTPRYLVIGTGKKITLECSQTMGHDKMYWYQQDPGMELHLIHYSYGVNSTEKGDLSSESTVSRIRTEHFPLTLESARPSHTSQYLCASSDRLENTEAFFGQGTRLTVV.

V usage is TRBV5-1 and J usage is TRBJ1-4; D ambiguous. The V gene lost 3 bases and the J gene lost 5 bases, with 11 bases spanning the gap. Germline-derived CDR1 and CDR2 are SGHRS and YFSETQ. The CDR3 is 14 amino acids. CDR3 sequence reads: CASSSSTENEKLFF. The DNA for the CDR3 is TGCGCCAGCAGCTCTAGTACGGAGAATGAAAAACTGTTTTTT.

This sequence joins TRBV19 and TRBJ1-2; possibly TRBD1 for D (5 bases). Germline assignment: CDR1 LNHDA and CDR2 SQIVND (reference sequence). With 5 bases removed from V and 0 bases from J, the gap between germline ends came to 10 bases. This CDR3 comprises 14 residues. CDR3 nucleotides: TGTGCCAGTAGTCCCCGACAGACTAACTATGGCTACACCTTC. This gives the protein CASSPRQTNYGYTF. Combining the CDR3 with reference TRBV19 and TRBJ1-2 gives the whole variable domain DGGITQSPKYLFRKEGQNVTLSCEQNLNHDAMYWYRQDPGQGLRLIYYSQIVNDFQKGDIAEGYSVSREKKESFPLTVTSAQKNPTAFYLCASSPRQTNYGYTFGSGTRLTVV.

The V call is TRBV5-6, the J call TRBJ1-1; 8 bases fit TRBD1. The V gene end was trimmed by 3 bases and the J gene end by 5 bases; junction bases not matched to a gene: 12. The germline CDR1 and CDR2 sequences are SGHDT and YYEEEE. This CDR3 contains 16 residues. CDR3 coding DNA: TGTGCCAGCAGCTGGGACCCCGGACAGGGACCAACTGAAGCTTTCTTT. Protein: CASSWDPGQGPTEAFF.

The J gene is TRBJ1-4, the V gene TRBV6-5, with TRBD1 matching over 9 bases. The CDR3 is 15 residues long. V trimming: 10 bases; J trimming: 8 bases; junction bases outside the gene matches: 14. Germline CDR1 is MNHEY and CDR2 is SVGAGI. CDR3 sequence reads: CATSLGGQGYEKLFF. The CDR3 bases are TGTGCCACCTCCCTTGGGGGACAGGGATACGAAAAACTGTTTTTT.

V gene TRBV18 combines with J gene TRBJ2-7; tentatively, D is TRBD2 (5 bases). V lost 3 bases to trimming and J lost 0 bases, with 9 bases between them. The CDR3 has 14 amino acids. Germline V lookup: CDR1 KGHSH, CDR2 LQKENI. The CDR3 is CASSPGVDSYEQYF. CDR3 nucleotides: TGTGCCAGCTCACCCGGGGTCGACTCCTACGAGCAGTACTTC.

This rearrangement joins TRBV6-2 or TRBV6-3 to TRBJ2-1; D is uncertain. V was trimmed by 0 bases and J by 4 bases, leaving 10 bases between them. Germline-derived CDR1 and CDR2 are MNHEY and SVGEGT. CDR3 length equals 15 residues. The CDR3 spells CASSYSEETYNEQFF. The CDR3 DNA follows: TGTGCCAGCAGTTACTCGGAAGAGACTTACAATGAGCAGTTCTTC.

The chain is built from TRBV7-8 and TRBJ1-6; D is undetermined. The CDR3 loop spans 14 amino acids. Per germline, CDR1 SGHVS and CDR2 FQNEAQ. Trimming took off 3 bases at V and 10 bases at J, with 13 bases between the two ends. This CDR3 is CASSFVGMGSPLHF. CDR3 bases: TGTGCCAGCAGCTTCGTCGGAATGGGCTCACCCCTCCACTTT.